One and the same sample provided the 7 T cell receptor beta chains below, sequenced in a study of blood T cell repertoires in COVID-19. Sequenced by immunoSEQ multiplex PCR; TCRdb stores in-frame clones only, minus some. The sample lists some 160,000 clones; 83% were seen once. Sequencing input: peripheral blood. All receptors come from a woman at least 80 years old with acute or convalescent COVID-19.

The CDR3 DNA is TGTGCCAGCAGAACTCCGGGACAGGGTGAAGCTTTCTTT. This translates into CASRTPGQGEAFF. This chain links TRBV28 with TRBJ1-1, with TRBD1 identical over 9 bases. CDR1 and CDR2 from the germline V gene are MDHEN and SYDVKM. CDR3 length: 13 amino acids. Germline trimming cut 6 bases from V and 7 bases from J; bases unmatched to any gene: 6.

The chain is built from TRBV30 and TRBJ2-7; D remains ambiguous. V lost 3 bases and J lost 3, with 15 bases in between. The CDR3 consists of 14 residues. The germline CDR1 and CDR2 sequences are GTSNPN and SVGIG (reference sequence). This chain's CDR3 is CAWRKMGNYYEQYF. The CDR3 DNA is TGTGCCTGGAGGAAGATGGGCAATTACTACGAGCAGTACTTC.

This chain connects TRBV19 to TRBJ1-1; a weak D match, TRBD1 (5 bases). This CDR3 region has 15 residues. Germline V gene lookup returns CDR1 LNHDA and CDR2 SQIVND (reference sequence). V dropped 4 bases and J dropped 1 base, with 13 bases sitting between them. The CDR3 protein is CASSTVSGGNTEAFF. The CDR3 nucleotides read TGTGCCAGTAGTACTGTTTCCGGGGGGAACACTGAAGCTTTCTTT.

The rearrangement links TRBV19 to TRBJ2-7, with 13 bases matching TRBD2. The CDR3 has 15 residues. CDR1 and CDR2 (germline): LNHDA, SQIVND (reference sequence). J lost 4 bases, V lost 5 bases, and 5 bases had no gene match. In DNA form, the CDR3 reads TGTGCCAGTAGTGAGACTAGCGGGAGGAGGTACGAGCAGTACTTC. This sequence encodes CASSETSGRRYEQYF.

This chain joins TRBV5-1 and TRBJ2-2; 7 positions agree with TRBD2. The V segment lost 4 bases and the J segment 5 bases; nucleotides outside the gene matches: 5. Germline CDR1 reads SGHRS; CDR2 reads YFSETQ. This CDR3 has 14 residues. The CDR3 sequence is CASSPSGGTGELFF. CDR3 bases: TGCGCCAGCAGCCCTAGCGGAGGTACCGGGGAGCTGTTTTTT.

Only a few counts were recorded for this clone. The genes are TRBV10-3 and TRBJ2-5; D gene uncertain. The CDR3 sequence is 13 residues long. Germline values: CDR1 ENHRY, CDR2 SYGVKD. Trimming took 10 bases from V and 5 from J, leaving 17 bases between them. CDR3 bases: TGTGCCACCAATGCAGGCCCAACGGAGACCCAGTACTTC. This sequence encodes CATNAGPTETQYF.

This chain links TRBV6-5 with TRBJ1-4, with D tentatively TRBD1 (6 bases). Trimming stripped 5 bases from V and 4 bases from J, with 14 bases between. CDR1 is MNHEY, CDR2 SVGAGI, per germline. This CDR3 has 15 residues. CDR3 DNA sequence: TGTGCCAGCAGTCCCCAGACAGGATATAATGAAAAACTGTTTTTT. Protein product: CASSPQTGYNEKLFF.